This T cell receptor (beta chain) came from a study of vaccination and CD4 T cells after COVID-19. About the study: At a median about 95 days (range 35 to 161) after diagnosis, post-COVID samples were drawn. Cells were stimulated with overlapping spike peptides from SARS-CoV-2, HCoV-NL63, HCoV-OC43 and HCoV-229E.

Specified treatment: roughly 11-day PBMC culture with coronavirus spike peptide pools or control peptides (ViraFEST assay). Once obtained from cultured CD4+ T cells, the DNA was sequenced using the Oncomine TCR Beta short-read assay. Each CDR3 protein gets one entry after TCRdb re-called the PCR reads with MiXCR. The sample holds under 20,000 distinct CDR3 sequences, roughly two fifths seen once. Germline CDR1 and CDR2: SGHTA and FQGNSA. The CDR3 has 16 residues. Trimming took 4 bases from V and 2 from J; bases not matched to a gene: 7. For this clonotype: Its specificity is not known.

V gene TRBV7-2 combines with J gene TRBJ2-3, with TRBD2 matching 9 bases. This receptor was identified in a human donor who had recovered from COVID-19. The sample consisted of CD4+ T cells from blood, cultured in vitro, taken after SARS-CoV-2 vaccination. CDR3 amino acids: CASSSRVAGATDTQYF. The CDR3 region has the DNA TGTGCCAGCAGCTCCCGGGTAGCGGGGGCCACAGATACGCAGTATTTT.